This T cell receptor (beta chain) was identified in a study of HIV-infected children after antiretroviral therapy interruption. Study-wide context: Most participating children were previously exposed to EBV and CMV. Interruption-arm samples span weeks 0, 12, interruption end (24 or 48), and about 3 years post-study. Continuous-treatment samples came from weeks 0, 48 and 150.

Regarding treatment: PENTA 11 planned treatment interruption arm or continuous ART arm. The TCR library was built from RNA with a 3' RACE protocol and unique molecular identifiers. TCRdb processed the 3' RACE reads anew with MiXCR; each CDR3 protein has one entry. In the table there are just over 4,000 distinct CDR3 sequences, about 5% of which are singletons. The CDR3 spans 17 residues. The germline gives CDR1 ENHRY, CDR2 SYGVKD. The ends were cut back, 6 bases at V and 1 base at J, with 16 bases in the middle. There are a few counts of this clonotype. The genes are TRBV10-3 and TRBJ2-6, with D perhaps TRBD2 (6 bases). The sequence derives from a pool of human donors with HIV. The material sequenced was CD45RO+ CD8+ T cells from PBMCs, pooled from several time points, taken from a donor given antiretroviral therapy, either interrupted or continuous. As to subset: memory CD8+ CD45RO+ CD45RA- T cells. The CDR3 nucleotides are TGTGCCATCAGAGGGCGGGGCACGCATTCTGGGGCCAACGTCCTGACTTTC. Amino acids: CAIRGRGTHSGANVLTF.